This TCR beta chain was profiled in a study of spatial heterogeneity in lung cancer. Described time point: sample taken at primary tumor resection. No cells were sorted before sequencing. The whole RNA sequenced was extracted from tumor, nontumor lung or frozen PBMC. TCRdb re-analysed the 5' RACE reads in MiXCR, keeping a single row per CDR3 protein. Here the sample spans under 40,000 distinct CDR3 sequences, roughly 5.6% being singletons. This clonotype was recorded many times. Germline V gives CDR1 SGHTA, CDR2 FQGNSA. This CDR3 comprises 13 residues. V lost 1 base and J lost 6, with 8 bases in between.

The sequence derives from a female donor with early-stage non-small cell lung cancer. Sample: PBMCs, taken at surgery. The chain joins TRBV7-2 to TRBJ2-3; D is undetermined. The CDR3 protein is CASSLEGIDTQYF. DNA for the CDR3: TGTGCCAGCAGCTTAGAAGGGATTGATACGCAGTATTTT.